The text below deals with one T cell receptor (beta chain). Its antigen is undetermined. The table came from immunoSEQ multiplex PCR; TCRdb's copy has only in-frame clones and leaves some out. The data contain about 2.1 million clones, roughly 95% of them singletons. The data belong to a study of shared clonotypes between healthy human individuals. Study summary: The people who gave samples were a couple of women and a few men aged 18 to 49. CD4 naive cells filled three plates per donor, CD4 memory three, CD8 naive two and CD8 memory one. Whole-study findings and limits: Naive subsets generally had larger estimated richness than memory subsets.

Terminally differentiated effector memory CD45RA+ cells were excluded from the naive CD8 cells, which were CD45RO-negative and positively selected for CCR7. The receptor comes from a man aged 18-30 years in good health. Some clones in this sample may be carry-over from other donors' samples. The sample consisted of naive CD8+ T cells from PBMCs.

The CDR3 DNA sequence: TGTGCCAGTACCAACCTAGCGACCGGGGAGCTGTTTTTT. Translating gives CASTNLATGELFF. The rearrangement links TRBV6-5 to TRBJ2-2; a weak D match, TRBD2 (6 bases). The V gene lost 9 bases and the J gene lost 5 bases, with 13 bases spanning the gap. The CDR3 spans 13 residues. The germline gives CDR1 MNHEY, CDR2 SVGAGI.